The 9 T cell receptor beta chains below come from one sample, sequenced in a study of shared clonotypes between healthy human individuals. In the naive CD8 group, cells lacked CD45RO and were positively selected for CCR7, so terminally differentiated effector memory CD45RA+ cells were left out. Clones were sequenced by immunoSEQ multiplex PCR, and TCRdb holds only the in-frame ones, with some missing. The repertoire has 500,000 to 700,000 clones, 90% to 95% of them found once; the top ten carry approximately 0.11%. Sequences were obtained from naive CD8+ T cells sorted from blood. These receptors all stem from a woman aged 30 to 39 in good health.

The chain has TRBV14 and TRBJ2-3, with D possibly TRBD2 on 5 matching bases. The V end was cut by 1 base, the J end by 2 bases, with 16 bases between. The CDR3 is made up of 17 amino acids. Germline values: CDR1 SGHDN, CDR2 FVKESK. CDR3 nucleotides: TGTGCCAGCAGCCAAGGGCAAGCGGACCGAATCACAGATACGCAGTATTTT. Its translation is CASSQGQADRITDTQYF. The full variable domain, completed using reference TRBV14 and TRBJ2-3, is EAGVTQFPSHSVIEKGQTVTLRCDPISGHDNLYWYRRVMGKEIKFLLHFVKESKQDESGMPNNRFLAERTGGTYSTLKVQPAELEDSGVYFCASSQGQADRITDTQYFGPGTRLTVL.

The genes are TRBV20-1 and TRBJ2-1; the D is unclear. The CDR3 sequence is 11 residues long. The V end was cut by 2 bases, the J end by 8 bases, with 7 bases between. The V gene's germline CDR1 is DFQATT and CDR2 SNEGSKA (reference sequence). The CDR3 DNA reads as TGCAGTGCTAGATTCGTCGATGAGCAGTTCTTC. It yields the protein CSARFVDEQFF.

The rearrangement uses TRBV5-4 and TRBJ2-1; TRBD2 might be the D (5 bases). Trimming removed 5 bases from V and 8 bases from J, with 20 bases in between. In germline, CDR1 is SGHNT, CDR2 YYREEE (reference sequence). CDR3 length: 15 residues. The CDR3 DNA reads as TGTGCCAGCAGACGGGTGGGAGAGTTGGCTTATGAGCAGTTCTTC. This encodes CASRRVGELAYEQFF.

This chain joins TRBV28 and TRBJ2-7, with D hard to call. V lost 6 bases, J lost 5 bases, and 11 bases lay in between. The CDR3 extends over 12 amino acids. From germline, CDR1 is MDHEN and CDR2 SYDVKM. The DNA of the CDR3 is TGTGCCAGCAGCCCCGTCGAGGACGAGCAGTACTTC. It codes for CASSPVEDEQYF.

The V gene is TRBV6-5, the J gene TRBJ2-5; no firm D call. This CDR3 is 14 amino acids long. Germline values: CDR1 MNHEY, CDR2 SVGAGI. Trimming shortened V by 6 bases and J by 2 bases, and 13 bases separated the two germline ends. The CDR3 loop reads CASSPYTPQETQYF. CDR3 in DNA: TGTGCCAGCAGCCCCTATACACCTCAAGAGACCCAGTACTTC.

This clone appeared a single time. The chain combines TRBV6-1 with TRBJ1-2; no firm D call. Deletions cut 1 base from V and 3 bases from J, with 18 bases between. The germline CDR1 and CDR2 sequences are MNHNS and SASEGT. CDR3 length equals 17 residues. DNA for the CDR3: TGTGCCAGCAGTGAAGATGGACCGTGGGGTGGTGACTATGGCTACACCTTC. Its translation is CASSEDGPWGGDYGYTF.

The chain uses TRBV11-2 and TRBJ2-7, with D possibly matching TRBD1 (5 bases). CDR1 is SGHAT, CDR2 FQNNGV, per germline. V lost 5 bases and J lost 5, with 16 bases in between. There are 14 residues in the CDR3. The CDR3 here is CASSEDTLGNEQYF. CDR3 nucleotides: TGTGCCAGCAGCGAGGACACTTTGGGGAACGAGCAGTACTTC.

In its sample, this clone was seen a few times. The gene calls are TRBV6-6 and TRBJ2-2; 9 bases map to TRBD2. V shed 2 bases and J 5 bases; nucleotides not matched to a gene: 6. The CDR3 consists of 16 residues. The germline V gene encodes CDR1 MNHNY and CDR2 SVGAGI (reference sequence). The CDR3: CASSYDSGSSTGELFF. In DNA, the CDR3 is TGTGCCAGCAGTTACGATAGCGGGAGTAGTACCGGGGAGCTGTTTTTT.

This rearrangement joins TRBV28 to TRBJ2-3; 9 positions match TRBD2. Germline V lookup: CDR1 MDHEN, CDR2 SYDVKM. The CDR3 is 13 amino acids. J gave up 3 bases and V 6 bases, and 1 base lay outside the gene matches. The chain's CDR3 is CASSGLATDTQYF. The CDR3 DNA reads TGTGCCAGCAGCGGACTAGCGACAGATACGCAGTATTTT.